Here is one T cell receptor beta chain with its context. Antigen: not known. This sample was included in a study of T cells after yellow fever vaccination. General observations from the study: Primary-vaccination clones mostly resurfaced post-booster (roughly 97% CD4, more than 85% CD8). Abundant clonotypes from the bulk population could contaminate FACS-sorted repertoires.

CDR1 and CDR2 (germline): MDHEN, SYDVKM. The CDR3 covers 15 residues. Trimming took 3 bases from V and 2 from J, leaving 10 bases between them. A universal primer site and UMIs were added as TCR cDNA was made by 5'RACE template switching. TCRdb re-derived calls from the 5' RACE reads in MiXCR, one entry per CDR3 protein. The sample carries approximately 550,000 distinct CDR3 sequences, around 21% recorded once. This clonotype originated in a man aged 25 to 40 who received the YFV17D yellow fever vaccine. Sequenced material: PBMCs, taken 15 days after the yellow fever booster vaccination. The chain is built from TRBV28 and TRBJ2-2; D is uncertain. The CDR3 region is CASSFTRTNTGELFF. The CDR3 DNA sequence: TGTGCCAGCAGTTTCACGAGGACCAACACCGGGGAGCTGTTTTTT.